These 23 T cell receptor beta chains originate from one sample sequenced in a study of graft-versus-host responses after intestinal transplantation. The data were produced by immunoSEQ multiplex PCR, yet TCRdb's version contains in-frame clones alone and is incomplete. The sample has about 60,000 clones, roughly 89% seen once. Lymphocytes from graft epithelium and lamina propria were isolated. The specimen was ileum tissue, collected 350 to 400 days after transplant. Receptors were obtained from a human patient who received an intestinal transplant, so some T cells may come from the graft donor.

This rearrangement joins TRBV30 to TRBJ2-1, with 14 bases matching TRBD2. Germline CDR1 is GTSNPN and CDR2 is SVGIG (reference sequence). The CDR3 runs 13 residues. J lost 9 bases, V lost 7 bases, and 5 bases had no gene match. For the CDR3, the DNA is TGTGCCTTCCCAGGGACTAGCGGGAGTGAGCAGTTCTTC. As protein: CAFPGTSGSEQFF.

In regard to this clone: The sample carries other DNA sequences with the same CDR3. V is TRBV6-5 and J is TRBJ1-1, with TRBD1 matching 8 bases. Germline trimming cut 2 bases from V and 5 bases from J; bases unmatched to any gene: 1. Germline V CDR1 and CDR2: MNHEY, SVGAGI. This CDR3 is built from 13 residues. The CDR3 DNA reads as TGTGCCAGCAGTTACGACAGGGGAACTGAAGCTTTCTTT. The encoded protein is CASSYDRGTEAFF.

CDR3 in amino acids: CASSLTGTSDEQYF. For the CDR3, the DNA is TGTGCCAGCAGTTTAACGGGGACCTCTGACGAGCAGTACTTC. The V and J genes are TRBV28 and TRBJ2-7; either TRBD1 or TRBD2 may fit D (5 bases each). V lost 2 bases and J 5 bases, leaving 13 bases between the germline ends. The CDR3 is 14 amino acids. The germline gives CDR1 MDHEN, CDR2 SYDVKM.

This clone has just a few counts. The V gene is TRBV27, the J gene TRBJ1-4; a weak D match, TRBD1 (5 bases). V lost 8 bases and J lost 6, with 13 bases in between. Germline V gene lookup returns CDR1 MNHEY and CDR2 SMNVEV (reference sequence). The CDR3 covers 13 residues. CDR3 sequence reads: CASWGRPYEKLFF. Here the CDR3 DNA reads TGTGCCAGCTGGGGCAGGCCTTATGAAAAACTGTTTTTT.

By share of the sample, this clone is medium-sized (0.01 to 0.1%). The chain combines TRBV21-1 with TRBJ1-1; TRBD1 is taken as the D call from the table, unchecked against the DNA. TRBV21-1 is assigned pseudogene status. CDR3 size: 13 residues. CDR3 in amino acids: CASSKAGGTEAFF. CDR3 DNA sequence: TGTGCCAGCAGCAAAGCAGGGGGCACTGAAGCTTTCTTT.

The chain couples TRBV11-2 to TRBJ2-3; 9 nucleotides line up with TRBD2. This CDR3 is 17 amino acids long. V shed 2 bases and J 6 bases; nucleotides not matched to a gene: 12. CDR1 is SGHAT and CDR2 is FQNNGV in the germline V gene. CDR3 residues: CASSLLEDAGGGDTQYF. For the CDR3, the DNA is TGTGCCAGCAGCTTATTGGAGGATGCGGGAGGGGGGGATACGCAGTATTTT.

The V gene is TRBV4-1, the J gene TRBJ2-7; D call uncertain. Germline V lookup: CDR1 MGHRA, CDR2 YSYEKL. V lost 1 base and J lost 4, with 14 bases in between. The CDR3 extends over 15 amino acids. The CDR3 DNA follows: TGCGCCAGCAGCCAAGCAAGTACCCTGATGTACGAGCAGTACTTC. Translated, it gives CASSQASTLMYEQYF.

The chain carries TRBV6-1 and TRBJ2-7; the match to TRBD1 covers 9 bases. The CDR3 loop spans 13 amino acids. Trimming took 9 bases from V and 1 from J; bases not matched to a gene: 4. The germline V gene encodes CDR1 MNHNS and CDR2 SASEGT. The CDR3 here is CASTTGGSYEQYF. The CDR3 nucleotides are TGTGCCAGTACGACAGGGGGATCCTACGAGCAGTACTTC.

The chain uses TRBV6-5 and TRBJ1-2; TRBD1 might be the D (6 bases). The CDR3 sequence is 15 residues long. Germline V CDR1 and CDR2: MNHEY, SVGAGI. V lost 6 bases to trimming and J lost 3 bases, with 17 bases between them. CDR3 coding DNA: TGTGCCAGCAGACAGGGAGGGTCCCGGGACTATGGCTACACCTTC. Its protein is CASRQGGSRDYGYTF.

The V gene is TRBV7-3, the J gene TRBJ2-1, with TRBD2 matching over 12 bases. The ends lost 5 bases at V and 2 bases at J; junction bases unmatched: 7. There are 17 residues in the CDR3. The germline CDR1 and CDR2 sequences are SGHTA and FQGTGA. The CDR3 DNA reads TGTGCCAGCAGCACGCGACTAGCGGGAGTGACCTACAATGAGCAGTTCTTC. Its protein is CASSTRLAGVTYNEQFF.

As for this clone: The junction departs from the called germline gene at one end, perhaps through a read error. The chain joins TRBV25-1 to TRBJ2-1, with 8 bases aligning to TRBD1. Looked up from germline, CDR1 is MGHDK and CDR2 is SYGVNS. The CDR3 spans 16 residues. Written as DNA, the CDR3 is TGTGCCAGCAGAATCAACAGGGGGAGCTCCTACAATGAGCTGTTCTTC. Residues: CASRINRGSSYNELFF.

This chain joins TRBV23-1 and TRBJ1-1, with D perhaps matching TRBD1 (6 bases). Being an ORF, TRBV23-1 has a function that is uncertain. Between the trimmed V and J ends, which lost 3 bases and 4 bases, there was a span of 6 bases. The CDR3 length is 12 residues. Here the CDR3 reads CASSHRGTEAFF. CDR3 DNA: TGCGCCAGCAGTCACAGGGGCACTGAAGCTTTCTTT.

The gene calls are TRBV6-5 and TRBJ1-5, with unresolved D. There are 15 residues in the CDR3. Germline V lookup: CDR1 MNHEY, CDR2 SVGAGI. The germline V and J ends were trimmed by 5 bases and 5 bases, with 16 bases remaining between them. CDR3 sequence: CASSPRPDSYQPQHF. The CDR3 DNA is TGTGCCAGCAGTCCCCGTCCGGACTCCTATCAGCCCCAGCATTTT.

This chain links TRBV6-5 with TRBJ1-1, with unresolved D. Trimming pared 0 bases from V and 1 base from J, leaving 3 bases between. The CDR3 has 13 residues. Germline CDR1 MNHEY, CDR2 SVGAGI. CDR3 amino acids: CASSYSKNTEAFF. DNA for the CDR3: TGTGCCAGCAGTTACTCCAAGAACACTGAAGCTTTCTTT.

The gene calls are TRBV11-2 and TRBJ1-1; 9 bases are a match to TRBD1. This CDR3 has 19 residues. The V gene's germline CDR1 is SGHAT and CDR2 FQNNGV. Trimming cost V 5 bases and J 1 base; bases outside gene matches: 17. The DNA for the CDR3 is TGTGCCAGCAGCCTTCACCCCGGGACAGGGCGGCCCCAGAACACTGAAGCTTTCTTT. It encodes CASSLHPGTGRPQNTEAFF.

The chain carries TRBV4-1 and TRBJ2-1, with 9 bases aligning to TRBD2. Germline V CDR1 and CDR2: MGHRA, YSYEKL. The CDR3 spans 17 residues. The junction had 4 bases not matched to a gene; V was cut back by 1 base and J by 0 bases. In DNA, the CDR3 is TGCGCCAGCAGCCAAGGAAGCGGGGGGAGCTCCTACAATGAGCAGTTCTTC. Protein sequence: CASSQGSGGSSYNEQFF.

This clone was detected once. V gene TRBV28 combines with J gene TRBJ2-7; D is possibly TRBD2 (6 bases). The germline V gene encodes CDR1 MDHEN and CDR2 SYDVKM. V lost 4 bases, J lost 7 bases, and 20 bases lay in between. The CDR3 covers 15 residues. CDR3 loop: CASSSPQGATREQYF. CDR3 DNA sequence: TGTGCCAGCAGTTCCCCACAAGGGGCGACTAGAGAGCAGTACTTC. The full variable domain, in which reference TRBV28 and TRBJ2-7 provide the parts outside the CDR3, is DVKVTQSSRYLVKRTGEKVFLECVQDMDHENMFWYRQDPGLGLRLIYFSYDVKMKEKGDIPEGYSVSREKKERFSLILESASTNQTSMYLCASSSPQGATREQYFGPGTRLTVT.

The chain uses TRBV10-3 and TRBJ2-7; 14 positions agree with TRBD2. The CDR3 consists of 16 residues. J was trimmed by 6 bases and V by 2 bases; bases with no gene match: 6. Germline CDR1 reads ENHRY; CDR2 reads SYGVKD. The CDR3 is CAISEGGTSGSGEQYF. The CDR3, as DNA: TGTGCCATCAGTGAGGGTGGGACTAGCGGGAGTGGCGAGCAGTACTTC.

The genes are TRBV28 and TRBJ2-7; D gene ambiguous. Trimming took off 4 bases at V and 2 bases at J, with 12 bases between the two ends. This CDR3 contains 14 residues. Germline V gene data show CDR1 as MDHEN and CDR2 as SYDVKM. The DNA of the CDR3 is TGTGCCAGCAGTTCTGGGCCTTTTACCTACGAGCAGTACTTC. It codes for CASSSGPFTYEQYF.

J is TRBJ2-1 and V is TRBV6-5; D is undetermined. The germline CDR1 and CDR2 sequences are MNHEY and SVGAGI. Deletions cut 2 bases from V and 1 base from J, with 6 bases between. The length of the CDR3 is 14 residues. Here the CDR3 reads CASSYGDSYNEQFF. The CDR3 region has the DNA TGTGCCAGCAGTTACGGGGATTCCTACAATGAGCAGTTCTTC.

CDR3 residues: CASSLKGQVLPSYEQYF. DNA for the CDR3: TGCGCCAGCAGCTTGAAGGGGCAAGTACTCCCATCCTACGAGCAGTACTTC. The chain links TRBV5-1 to TRBJ2-7, with D perhaps TRBD1 (5 bases). V was clipped by 1 base and J by 1 base, with 18 bases between them. This CDR3 is 17 amino acids long. Germline assignment: CDR1 SGHRS and CDR2 YFSETQ.

This clone has a single count. V and J are TRBV30 and TRBJ2-1, with TRBD1 matching over 9 bases. Germline V CDR1 and CDR2: GTSNPN, SVGIG (reference sequence). The CDR3 loop spans 14 amino acids. Unmatched junction bases numbered 12, after V lost 5 bases and J lost 10 bases. CDR3 residues: CAWAGTGYLGEQFF. For the CDR3, the DNA is TGTGCCTGGGCCGGGACAGGGTATCTAGGGGAGCAGTTCTTC. Using reference TRBV30 and TRBJ2-1 for the parts outside the CDR3, the full variable domain is SQTIHQWPATLVQPVGSPLSLECTVEGTSNPNLYWYRQAAGRGLQLLFYSVGIGQISSEVPQNLSASRPQDRQFILSSKKLLLSDSGFYLCAWAGTGYLGEQFFGPGTRLTVL.

V and J are TRBV6-5 and TRBJ2-5, with D unresolved. V lost 2 bases to trimming and J lost 1 base, with 8 bases between them. The germline V gene has CDR1 MNHEY and CDR2 SVGAGI. This CDR3 contains 14 residues. CDR3 sequence reads: CASSYVGSQETQYF. The DNA of the CDR3 is TGTGCCAGCAGTTACGTGGGCAGCCAAGAGACCCAGTACTTC.